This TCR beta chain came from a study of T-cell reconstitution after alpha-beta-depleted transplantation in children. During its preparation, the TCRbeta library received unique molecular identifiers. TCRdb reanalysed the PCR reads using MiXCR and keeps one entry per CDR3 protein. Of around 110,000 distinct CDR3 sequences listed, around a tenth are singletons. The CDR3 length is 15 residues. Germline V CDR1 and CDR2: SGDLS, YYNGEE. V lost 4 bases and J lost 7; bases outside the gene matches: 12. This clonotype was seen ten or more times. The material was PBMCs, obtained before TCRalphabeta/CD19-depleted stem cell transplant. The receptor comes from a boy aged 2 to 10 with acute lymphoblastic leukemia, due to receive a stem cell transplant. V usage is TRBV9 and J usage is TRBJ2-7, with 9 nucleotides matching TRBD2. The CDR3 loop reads CASSPRGSGRDEQYF. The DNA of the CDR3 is TGTGCCAGCAGCCCCAGGGGTAGCGGGAGAGATGAGCAGTACTTC. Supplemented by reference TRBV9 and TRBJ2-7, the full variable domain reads DSGVTQTPKHLITATGQRVTLRCSPRSGDLSVYWYQQSLDQGLQFLIQYYNGEERAKGNILERFSAQQFPDLHSELNLSSLELGDSALYFCASSPRGSGRDEQYFGPGTRLTVT.